This T cell receptor beta chain stems from a study of blood T cell repertoires in COVID-19. Each recovered donor of Cohort 3 presented with two negative PCRs, clearance, or symptom resolution. About this clone itself: The junction differs from germline at one of its ends, possibly a read error.

Source study methods: How many nucleated cells were present was estimated from reference gene primer amplification. Sequenced by immunoSEQ multiplex PCR; TCRdb stores in-frame clones only, minus some. That table gives V, J and clone size, and the DNA gave D and trimming. The sample lists about 140,000 clones; roughly 79% were seen once. Sample: PBMCs or T cells enriched from blood (not recorded which). The sequence derives from a woman aged 45-59 years who had recovered from COVID-19.

CDR3 region: CASSLAAGVDYEQYF. The CDR3 DNA reads TGTGCTAGCAGCTTAGCGGCAGGGGTGGACTACGAGCAGTACTTC. This rearrangement joins TRBV7-7 to TRBJ2-7, with D perhaps being TRBD1 or TRBD2 (6 bases each). The CDR3 contains 15 residues. Germline V gives CDR1 SSHAT, CDR2 FNYEAQ (reference sequence).